The next 17 T cell receptor beta chains were all read from a single sample in a study of T cell responses to AZD1222 COVID-19 vaccine (dated by TCRdb to about 2021). The time point label here, explained by the study, means: baseline before first vaccination. Library preparation was by the immunoSEQ multiplex PCR assay. This is the immuneACCESS table as TCRdb keeps it, with only in-frame sequences that have V and J called. A part of the clones is gone; compared with another copy, unresolved V genes explain less than half, and the rest is unexplained. The sample profile shows 120,000 or so clones; approximately 85% of them were found once. Around 6.2% of the sample lies in the top ten. Sample: peripheral blood, taken on day 0 of AZD1222 vaccination. The receptors were sampled from an adult in good health.

The table lists this clone with a count of one. The CDR3 DNA reads as TGTGCCAGCAGGGAACAGATCTATAGCAATCAGCCCCAGCATTTT. Translating gives CASREQIYSNQPQHF. This sequence joins TRBV28 and TRBJ1-5; D remains ambiguous. The CDR3 extends over 15 amino acids. Germline-derived CDR1 and CDR2 are MDHEN and SYDVKM. V dropped 6 bases and J dropped 0 bases, with 12 bases sitting between them.

The chain joins TRBV11-3 to TRBJ1-1, with 10 bases aligning to TRBD1. The J segment lost 5 bases and the V segment lost 4 bases, leaving 4 bases of the junction unmatched. The CDR3 runs 14 residues. Germline V gene lookup returns CDR1 SGHNT and CDR2 YENEEA. CDR3 sequence: CASSSRQGATEAFF. CDR3 DNA sequence: TGTGCCAGCAGCTCAAGACAGGGGGCGACTGAAGCTTTCTTT.

V gene TRBV28 combines with J gene TRBJ1-1; D perhaps matches TRBD1 (6 bases). This CDR3 contains 14 residues. The germline CDR1 and CDR2 sequences are MDHEN and SYDVKM. Trimming took off 5 bases at V and 5 bases at J, with 15 bases between the two ends. The CDR3 reads CASSPPQGRTEAFF. The CDR3 DNA is TGTGCCAGCAGTCCCCCGCAGGGGCGAACTGAAGCTTTCTTT.

This clone was counted once. V gene TRBV7-9 combines with J gene TRBJ2-5; the match to TRBD1 covers 9 bases. CDR1 is SEHNR and CDR2 is FQNEAQ in the germline V gene (reference sequence). This CDR3 comprises 14 residues. Trimming cost V 4 bases and J 4 bases; bases outside gene matches: 4. CDR3 region: CASSWDRARETQYF. Here the CDR3 DNA reads TGTGCCAGCAGCTGGGACAGGGCTAGAGAGACCCAGTACTTC.

V gene TRBV7-9 combines with J gene TRBJ1-1, with D possibly matching TRBD1 (6 bases). CDR3 length equals 16 residues. Germline lookup yields CDR1 SEHNR and CDR2 FQNEAQ (reference sequence). V lost 1 base and J lost 4, with 16 bases in between. As DNA, the CDR3 is TGTGCCAGCAGCTTAGGGGCAGGGGTATGGAGCACTGAAGCTTTCTTT. It encodes CASSLGAGVWSTEAFF.

The V gene is TRBV6-1, the J gene TRBJ1-5; TRBD1 is a possible D gene (5 bases). CDR1 and CDR2 (germline): MNHNS, SASEGT. Trimming took off 2 bases at V and 4 bases at J, with 15 bases between the two ends. This CDR3 comprises 16 residues. This chain's CDR3 is CASSELPGSGNQPQHF. The CDR3 DNA sequence: TGTGCCAGCAGTGAACTGCCTGGGTCAGGGAATCAGCCCCAGCATTTT.

The chain employs TRBV28 and TRBJ2-7; 8 bases agree with TRBD1. The CDR3 consists of 14 residues. V shed 6 bases, J shed 4 bases, and the junction held 8 bases outside the gene matches. Germline V gene sequence: CDR1 MDHEN, CDR2 SYDVKM. The CDR3, as DNA: TGTGCCAGCAGCCATGAGGACAGGGATTACGAGCAGTACTTC. The encoded protein is CASSHEDRDYEQYF.

The chain has TRBV5-6 and TRBJ2-2; D may be TRBD1 or TRBD2 (5 bases each). This CDR3 contains 14 residues. CDR1 is SGHDT, CDR2 YYEEEE, per germline. Trimming removed 5 bases at V and 5 bases at J, with 13 bases between. This CDR3 reads CASREWGITGELFF. CDR3 sequence (DNA): TGTGCCAGCAGGGAATGGGGGATAACCGGGGAGCTGTTTTTT.

J is TRBJ1-2 and V is TRBV7-6; 10 bases fit TRBD1. V shed 5 bases, J shed 4 bases, and the junction held 7 bases outside the gene matches. The CDR3 extends over 15 amino acids. Germline CDR1 is SGHVS and CDR2 is FNYEAQ. The CDR3 DNA follows: TGTGCCAGCAGCCCCAGGACAGGGGGGAGCTATGGCTACACCTTC. This sequence encodes CASSPRTGGSYGYTF.

The chain has TRBV6-2 or TRBV6-3 and TRBJ1-2, with D unclear. The V end lost 0 bases, the J end lost 8 bases, and 7 bases lay between the germline ends. This CDR3 region has 12 residues. The germline V gene encodes CDR1 MNHEY and CDR2 SVGEGT. CDR3 sequence: CASSYSFGGYTF. The CDR3 nucleotides are TGTGCCAGCAGTTACTCTTTCGGGGGCTACACCTTC.

The rearrangement joins TRBV27 to TRBJ2-7; tentative D call: TRBD2 (5 bases). The germline CDR1 and CDR2 sequences are MNHEY and SMNVEV (reference sequence). The CDR3 consists of 16 residues. With 0 bases removed from V and 3 bases from J, the gap between germline ends came to 15 bases. The CDR3 is CASSLSPPDSVYEQYF. In nucleotides, the CDR3 is TGTGCCAGCAGTTTATCGCCCCCGGACTCTGTCTACGAGCAGTACTTC.

The chain combines TRBV7-2 with TRBJ1-2, with no clear D. V was cut by 5 bases and J by 5 bases, with 18 bases left in between. The germline V gene encodes CDR1 SGHTA and CDR2 FQGNSA. The CDR3 sequence is 15 residues long. The CDR3 loop reads CASSPSASGIYGYTF. CDR3 DNA: TGTGCCAGCAGCCCCTCCGCCTCGGGCATTTATGGCTACACCTTC.

The genes are TRBV28 and TRBJ1-1; 7 positions match TRBD1. Trimming at V came to 5 bases and at J to 6 bases, leaving 3 bases not matched to a gene. This CDR3 has 12 residues. In germline, CDR1 is MDHEN, CDR2 SYDVKM. CDR3 loop: CASSRGQAEAFF. CDR3 coding DNA: TGTGCCAGCAGTCGCGGACAGGCTGAAGCTTTCTTT.

The chain carries TRBV30 and TRBJ1-2; TRBD1 matches at 9 bases. The length of the CDR3 is 12 residues. Germline V gene lookup returns CDR1 GTSNPN and CDR2 SVGIG (reference sequence). The V segment lost 5 bases and the J segment 4 bases; nucleotides outside the gene matches: 2. CDR3 coding DNA: TGTGCCTGGGGGACAGGGTCCTATGGCTACACCTTC. It yields the protein CAWGTGSYGYTF.

The V and J genes are TRBV7-8 and TRBJ1-5; tentatively, D is TRBD1 (6 bases). The V end was cut by 4 bases, the J end by 0 bases, with 7 bases between. The CDR3 sequence is 14 residues long. Germline V gives CDR1 SGHVS, CDR2 FQNEAQ. The chain's CDR3 is CASSYRDSNQPQHF. CDR3 nucleotide sequence: TGTGCCAGCAGCTACAGGGATAGCAATCAGCCCCAGCATTTT.

As concerns this clone: The same CDR3 also results from other DNA sequences found in this sample. The genes are TRBV5-1 and TRBJ2-3, with TRBD2 identical over 8 bases. CDR3 length: 17 residues. Germline trimming cut 4 bases from V and 0 bases from J; bases unmatched to any gene: 10. The V gene's germline CDR1 is SGHRS and CDR2 YFSETQ. The CDR3 coding sequence is TGCGCCAGCAGCCCCCGGAAGGCGGGGGGAAGCACAGATACGCAGTATTTT. This encodes CASSPRKAGGSTDTQYF. Complete variable domain (other parts from reference TRBV5-1 and TRBJ2-3): KAGVTQTPRYLIKTRGQQVTLSCSPISGHRSVSWYQQTPGQGLQFLFEYFSETQRNKGNFPGRFSGRQFSNSRSEMNVSTLELGDSALYLCASSPRKAGGSTDTQYFGPGTRLTVL.

V and J are TRBV19 and TRBJ2-2, with a weak D call TRBD1 (6 bases). The ends were cut back, 6 bases at V and 5 bases at J, with 16 bases in the middle. The CDR3 sequence is 15 residues long. CDR1 and CDR2 from the germline V gene are LNHDA and SQIVND (reference sequence). This chain's CDR3 is CASSPTQGVTGELFF. CDR3 DNA sequence: TGTGCCAGTAGCCCGACACAGGGTGTAACCGGGGAGCTGTTTTTT.